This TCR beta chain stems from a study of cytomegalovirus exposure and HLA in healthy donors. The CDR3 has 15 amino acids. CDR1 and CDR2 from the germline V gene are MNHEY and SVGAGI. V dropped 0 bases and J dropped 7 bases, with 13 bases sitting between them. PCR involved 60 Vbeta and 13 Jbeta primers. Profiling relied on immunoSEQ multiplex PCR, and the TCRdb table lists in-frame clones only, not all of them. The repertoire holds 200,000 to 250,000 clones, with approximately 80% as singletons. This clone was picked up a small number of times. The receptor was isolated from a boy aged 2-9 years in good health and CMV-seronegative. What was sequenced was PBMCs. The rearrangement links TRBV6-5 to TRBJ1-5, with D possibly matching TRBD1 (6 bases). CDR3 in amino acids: CASSYSVGGQQPQHF. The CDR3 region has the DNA TGTGCCAGCAGTTACTCGGTGGGGGGGCAACAGCCCCAGCATTTT.